Sequencing of this TCR beta chain was carried out in a study of response to subunit inactivated influenza vaccine. TCRdb processed the RT-PCR reads anew with MiXCR; each CDR3 protein has one entry. The sample gives just under 550,000 distinct CDR3 sequences, around a quarter of which show up once; 2.5% to 3.5% is in the top ten. Germline V CDR1 and CDR2: SGHTA, FQGNSA. V lost 2 bases, J lost 14 bases, and 19 bases lay in between. The CDR3 spans 14 residues. These records were also assigned to another study, of T cells expressing NK-cell markers. That paper adds: The cDNA for TCR beta came from 5'RACE template switching with UMIs. Each TCR beta repertoire originated in sorted T cells that were CD3+CD56+NKG2C+, CD3+CD56+NKG2C- or CD3+CD56-NKG2C+. Seropositivity for HCMV was found in seven of the eight sequenced donors, with one seronegative. Sorting of alpha-beta TCR T cells alone was achieved in several experiments with an anti-gamma-delta TCR antibody. Among four donors, these clonotypes also ranked first in the CD3+CD56-NKG2C+ fraction.

Sample: CD4+ T cells sorted from PBMCs, taken about 11 days after vaccination. The rearrangement links TRBV7-2 to TRBJ2-1, with a tentative D call TRBD1 (5 bases). This TCR was sampled from a man aged 50-59 years who received an inactivated influenza vaccine. The CDR3 loop reads CASSLQVRQGVEFF. CDR3 DNA: TGTGCCAGCAGCTTACAGGTGCGGCAGGGCGTTGAGTTCTTC.